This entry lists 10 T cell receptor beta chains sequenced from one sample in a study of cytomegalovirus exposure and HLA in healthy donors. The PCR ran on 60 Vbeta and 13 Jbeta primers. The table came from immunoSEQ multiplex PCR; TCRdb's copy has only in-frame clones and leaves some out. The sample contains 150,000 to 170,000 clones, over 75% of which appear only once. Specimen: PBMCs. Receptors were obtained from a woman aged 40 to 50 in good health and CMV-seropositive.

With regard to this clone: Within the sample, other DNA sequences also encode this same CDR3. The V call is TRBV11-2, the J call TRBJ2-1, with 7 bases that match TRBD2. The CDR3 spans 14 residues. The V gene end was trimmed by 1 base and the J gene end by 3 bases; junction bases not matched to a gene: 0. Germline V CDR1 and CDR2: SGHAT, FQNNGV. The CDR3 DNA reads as TGTGCCAGCAGCTTAGGCGGGAGCTACAATGAGCAGTTCTTC. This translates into CASSLGGSYNEQFF.

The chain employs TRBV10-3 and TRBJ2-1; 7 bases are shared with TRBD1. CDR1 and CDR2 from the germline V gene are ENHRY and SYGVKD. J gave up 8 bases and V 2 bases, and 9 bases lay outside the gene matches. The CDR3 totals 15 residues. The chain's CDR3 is CAISESGQGVDEQFF. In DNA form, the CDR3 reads TGTGCCATCAGTGAGAGTGGGCAGGGGGTCGATGAGCAGTTCTTC.

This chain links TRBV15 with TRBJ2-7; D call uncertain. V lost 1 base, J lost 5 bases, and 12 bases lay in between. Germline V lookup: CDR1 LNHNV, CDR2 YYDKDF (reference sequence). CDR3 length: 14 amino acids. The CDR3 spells CATSRGPSPDEQYF. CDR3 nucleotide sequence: TGTGCCACCAGCAGAGGGCCCTCCCCCGACGAGCAGTACTTC. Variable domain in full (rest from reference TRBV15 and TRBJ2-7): DAMVIQNPRYQVTQFGKPVTLSCSQTLNHNVMYWYQQKSSQAPKLLFHYYDKDFNNEADTPDNFQSRRPNTSFCFLDIRSPGLGDTAMYLCATSRGPSPDEQYFGPGTRLTVT.

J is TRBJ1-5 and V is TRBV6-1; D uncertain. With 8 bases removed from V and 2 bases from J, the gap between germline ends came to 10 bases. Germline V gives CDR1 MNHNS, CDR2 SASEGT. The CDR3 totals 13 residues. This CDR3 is CASQADGNQPQHF. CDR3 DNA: TGTGCCAGCCAGGCAGATGGCAATCAGCCCCAGCATTTT.

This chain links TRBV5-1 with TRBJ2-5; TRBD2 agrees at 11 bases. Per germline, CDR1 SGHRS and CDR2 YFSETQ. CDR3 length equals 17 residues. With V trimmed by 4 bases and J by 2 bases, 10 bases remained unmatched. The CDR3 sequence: CASSTPGLAGVQETQYF. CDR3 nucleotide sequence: TGCGCCAGCAGCACGCCTGGACTAGCGGGTGTACAAGAGACCCAGTACTTC.

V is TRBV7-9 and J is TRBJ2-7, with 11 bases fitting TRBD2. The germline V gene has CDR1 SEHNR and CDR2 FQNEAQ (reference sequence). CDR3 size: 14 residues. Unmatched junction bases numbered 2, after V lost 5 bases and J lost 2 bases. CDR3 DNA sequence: TGTGCCAGCAGCCCGACTAGCGGGGCCTACGAGCAGTACTTC. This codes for CASSPTSGAYEQYF.

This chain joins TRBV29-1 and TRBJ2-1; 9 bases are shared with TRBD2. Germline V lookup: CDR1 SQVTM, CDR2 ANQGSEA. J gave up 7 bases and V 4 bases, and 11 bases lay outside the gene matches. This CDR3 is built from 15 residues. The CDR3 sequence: CSVGRAGGPRNEQFF. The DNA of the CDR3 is TGCAGCGTTGGTCGAGCGGGAGGCCCGAGGAATGAGCAGTTCTTC.

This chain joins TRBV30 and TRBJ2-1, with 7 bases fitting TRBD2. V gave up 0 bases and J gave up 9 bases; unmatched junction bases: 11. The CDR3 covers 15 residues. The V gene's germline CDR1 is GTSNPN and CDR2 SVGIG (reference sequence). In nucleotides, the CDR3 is TGTGCCTGGAGTGTTTCTCAGCGGGGATATAGTGAGCAGTTCTTC. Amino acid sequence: CAWSVSQRGYSEQFF.

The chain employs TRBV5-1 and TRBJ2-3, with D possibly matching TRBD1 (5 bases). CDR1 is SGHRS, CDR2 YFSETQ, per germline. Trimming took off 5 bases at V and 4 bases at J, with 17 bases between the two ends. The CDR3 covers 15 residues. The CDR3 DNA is TGCGCCAGCAGTATTCCAGGGTCTGTCGCAGATACGCAGTATTTT. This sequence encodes CASSIPGSVADTQYF.

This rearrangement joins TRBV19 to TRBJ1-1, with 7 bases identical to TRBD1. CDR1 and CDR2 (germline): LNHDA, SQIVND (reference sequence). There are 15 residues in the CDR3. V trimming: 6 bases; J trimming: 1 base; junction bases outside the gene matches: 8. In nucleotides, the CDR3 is TGTGCCAGTAGCCCTGCCGACAGGGAGAACACTGAAGCTTTCTTT. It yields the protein CASSPADRENTEAFF.